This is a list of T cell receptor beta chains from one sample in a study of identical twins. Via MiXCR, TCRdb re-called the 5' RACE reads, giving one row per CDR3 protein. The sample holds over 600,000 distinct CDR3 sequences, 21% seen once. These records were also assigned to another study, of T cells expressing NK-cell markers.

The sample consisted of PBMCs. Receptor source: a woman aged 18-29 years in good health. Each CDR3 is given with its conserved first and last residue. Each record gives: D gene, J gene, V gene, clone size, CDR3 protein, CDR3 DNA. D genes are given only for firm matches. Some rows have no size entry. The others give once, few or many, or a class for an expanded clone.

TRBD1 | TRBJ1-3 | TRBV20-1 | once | CSARDRGGRRNTIYF | TGCAGTGCTAGAGATCGAGGGGGCAGGAGAAACACCATATATTTT
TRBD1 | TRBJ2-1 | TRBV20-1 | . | CSARDREHNEQFF | TGCAGTGCCCGGGACAGGGAACACAATGAGCAGTTCTTC
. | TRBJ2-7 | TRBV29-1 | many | CSAVSGHFYEQYF | TGCAGCGCCGTTTCAGGGCACTTCTACGAGCAGTACTTC
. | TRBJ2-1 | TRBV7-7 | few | CASSLFAHHEQFF | TGTGCCAGCAGCTTATTCGCGCACCATGAGCAGTTCTTC
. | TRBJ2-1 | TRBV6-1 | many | CASSHRPDSYNEQFF | TGTGCCAGCAGCCATCGGCCGGACAGCTACAATGAGCAGTTCTTC
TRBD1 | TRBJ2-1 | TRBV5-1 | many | CASSLGQDSSYNEQFF | TGCGCCAGCAGCTTAGGACAGGACTCCTCCTACAATGAGCAGTTCTTC
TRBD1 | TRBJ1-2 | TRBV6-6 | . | CASRGQGLLGYTF | TGTGCCAGCAGGGGACAGGGTCTTCTTGGCTACACCTTC
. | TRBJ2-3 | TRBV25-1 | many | CASSDLTGITDTQYF | TGTGCCAGCAGTGACCTCACCGGGATTACAGATACGCAGTATTTT
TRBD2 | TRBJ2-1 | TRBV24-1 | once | CATRASGSNEQFF | TGTGCCACCAGAGCTAGCGGGAGTAATGAGCAGTTCTTC
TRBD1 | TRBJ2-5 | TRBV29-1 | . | CSATGGWETQYF | TGCAGCGCCACAGGGGGTTGGGAGACCCAGTACTTC
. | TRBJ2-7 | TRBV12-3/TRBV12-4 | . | CASSSAVLGGSYEQYF | TGTGCCAGCAGTTCCGCAGTTTTGGGAGGCTCCTACGAGCAGTACTTC
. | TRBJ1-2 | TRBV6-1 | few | CASSTRGGSYGYTF | TGTGCCAGCAGTACCCGGGGAGGGAGTTATGGCTACACCTTC
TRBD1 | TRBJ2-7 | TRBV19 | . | CASSIPRDRADEQYF | TGTGCCAGTAGTATACCCCGGGACAGGGCGGACGAGCAGTACTTC
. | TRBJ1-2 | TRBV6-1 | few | CASSTSPRDGYTF | TGTGCCAGCAGTACCTCCCCCCGGGATGGCTACACCTTC
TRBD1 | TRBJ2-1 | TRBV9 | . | CASSIRQGSDEQFF | TGTGCCAGCAGCATTCGACAGGGATCCGATGAGCAGTTCTTC
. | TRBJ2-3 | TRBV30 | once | CAWSPSTDTQYF | TGTGCCTGGAGTCCTAGCACAGATACGCAGTATTTT
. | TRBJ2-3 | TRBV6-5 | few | CASSYSRTGQNTDTQYF | TGTGCCAGCAGTTACTCGAGGACGGGCCAAAACACAGATACGCAGTATTTT
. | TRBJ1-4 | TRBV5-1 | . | CASSLARLEDEKLFF | TGCGCCAGCAGCTTGGCCAGGCTCGAGGATGAAAAACTGTTTTTT
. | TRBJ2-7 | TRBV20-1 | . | CSARDTLPTASYEQYF | TGCAGTGCTAGAGATACTCTCCCCACCGCGTCCTACGAGCAGTACTTC
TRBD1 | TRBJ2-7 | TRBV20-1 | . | CSAQGQGAAYEQYF | TGCAGTGCCCAGGGACAGGGGGCAGCCTACGAGCAGTACTTC
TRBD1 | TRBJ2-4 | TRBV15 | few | CATSRGRGQGTENIQYF | TGTGCCACCAGCAGAGGCCGAGGACAGGGCACCGAAAACATTCAGTACTTC
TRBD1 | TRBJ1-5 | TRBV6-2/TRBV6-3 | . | CASSKDRGKASNQPQHF | TGTGCCAGCAGTAAAGACAGGGGGAAGGCTAGCAATCAGCCCCAGCATTTT
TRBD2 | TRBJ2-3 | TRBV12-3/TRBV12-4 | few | CASSPRLAGVVYTQYF | TGTGCCAGCAGTCCTCGTCTAGCGGGGGTGGTGTATACGCAGTATTTT
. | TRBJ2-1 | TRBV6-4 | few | CASSDGGPHNEQFF | TGTGCCAGCAGTGACGGAGGGCCCCACAATGAGCAGTTCTTC
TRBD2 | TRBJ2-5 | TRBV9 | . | CASSLGTSGGAETQYF | TGTGCCAGCAGCCTTGGGACTAGCGGGGGAGCGGAGACCCAGTACTTC
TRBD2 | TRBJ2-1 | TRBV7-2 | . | CASSRGLAGSSYNEQFF | TGTGCCAGCAGCAGAGGACTAGCGGGATCCTCCTACAATGAGCAGTTCTTC
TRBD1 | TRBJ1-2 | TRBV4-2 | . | CASSHRQGTLSGYTF | TGTGCCAGCAGCCACCGACAGGGTACTCTCTCTGGCTACACCTTC
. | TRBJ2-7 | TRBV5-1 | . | CASSKRTNPTEQYF | TGCGCCAGCAGCAAACGGACGAACCCGACCGAGCAGTACTTC
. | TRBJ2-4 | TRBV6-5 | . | CASTGGGNIQYF | TGTGCCAGCACCGGAGGGGGGAACATTCAGTACTTC
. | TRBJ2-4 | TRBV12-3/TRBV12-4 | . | CASSSPKNIQYF | TGTGCCAGCAGTTCTCCAAAAAACATTCAGTACTTC
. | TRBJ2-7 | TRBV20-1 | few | CSARDREGVYSYEQYF | TGCAGTGCTAGAGATAGGGAGGGGGTTTACTCCTACGAGCAGTACTTC
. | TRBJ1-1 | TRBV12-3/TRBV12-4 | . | CASSPQVGLRAEAFF | TGTGCCAGCAGTCCCCAAGTGGGTCTACGGGCTGAAGCTTTCTTT
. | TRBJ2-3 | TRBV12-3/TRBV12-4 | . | CASTTGGAFSTDTQYF | TGTGCCAGCACCACAGGGGGGGCCTTTAGCACAGATACGCAGTATTTT
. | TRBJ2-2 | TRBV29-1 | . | CSVVKGTGELFF | TGCAGCGTTGTCAAGGGAACCGGGGAGCTGTTTTTT
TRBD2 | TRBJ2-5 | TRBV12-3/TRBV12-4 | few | CASSIGTSGPETQYF | TGTGCCAGCAGTATCGGGACTAGCGGGCCAGAGACCCAGTACTTC
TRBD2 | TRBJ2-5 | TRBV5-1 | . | CASTGGLPGETQYF | TGCGCCAGCACGGGAGGTCTGCCGGGAGAGACCCAGTACTTC
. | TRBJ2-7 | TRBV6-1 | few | CASSPRRGLSYEQYF | TGTGCCAGCAGTCCACGAAGGGGGTTGAGTTACGAGCAGTACTTC
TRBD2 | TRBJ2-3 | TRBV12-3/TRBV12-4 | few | CASSKAGTSVSTDTQYF | TGTGCCAGCAGTAAGGCCGGGACTAGCGTTAGCACAGATACGCAGTATTTT
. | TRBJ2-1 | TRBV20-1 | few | CSAKPPGNEQFF | TGCAGTGCTAAGCCTCCAGGCAATGAGCAGTTCTTC
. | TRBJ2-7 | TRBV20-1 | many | CSARDGRQDYEQYF | TGCAGTGCTAGAGATGGAAGGCAGGACTACGAGCAGTACTTC
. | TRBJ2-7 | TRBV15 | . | CATSRDPVYEQYF | TGTGCCACCAGCAGAGATCCCGTATACGAGCAGTACTTC
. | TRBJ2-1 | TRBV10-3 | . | CAISGQDNEQFF | TGTGCCATCTCTGGCCAGGATAATGAGCAGTTCTTC
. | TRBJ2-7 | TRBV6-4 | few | CASSAPGALDNEQYF | TGTGCCAGCAGTGCTCCGGGGGCCTTGGATAACGAGCAGTACTTC
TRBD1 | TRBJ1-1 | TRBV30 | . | CAWSVIRGRGTEAFF | TGTGCCTGGAGTGTAATCAGGGGGCGAGGCACTGAAGCTTTCTTT
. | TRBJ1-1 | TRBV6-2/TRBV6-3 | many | CASSSFRIVGDTEAFF | TGTGCCAGCAGTTCCTTCAGGATCGTAGGGGACACTGAAGCTTTCTTT
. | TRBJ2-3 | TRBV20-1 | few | CSEGRPSTDTQYF | TGCAGTGAAGGGAGGCCCAGCACAGATACGCAGTATTTT
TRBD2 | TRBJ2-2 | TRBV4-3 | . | CASSLAGGPPGGELFF | TGCGCCAGCAGCTTAGCGGGAGGGCCTCCCGGCGGGGAGCTGTTTTTT
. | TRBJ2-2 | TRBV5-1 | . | CASSRSGGGGTGELFF | TGCGCCAGCAGCCGCTCCGGCGGAGGTGGCACCGGGGAGCTGTTTTTT
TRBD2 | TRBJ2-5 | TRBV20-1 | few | CSARKGGGTKETQYF | TGCAGTGCTAGAAAAGGTGGCGGGACTAAAGAGACCCAGTACTTC
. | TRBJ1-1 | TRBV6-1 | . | CASSGEGRSAFF | TGTGCCAGTTCCGGGGAGGGGAGATCGGCTTTCTTT
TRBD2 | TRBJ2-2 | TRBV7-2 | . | CASSPRASGSSGELFF | TGTGCCAGCAGCCCCCGGGCTAGCGGGAGCTCCGGGGAGCTGTTTTTT
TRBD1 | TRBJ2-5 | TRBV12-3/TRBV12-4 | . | CASSSYRGREETQYF | TGTGCCAGCAGTTCCTACAGGGGGCGCGAGGAGACCCAGTACTTC
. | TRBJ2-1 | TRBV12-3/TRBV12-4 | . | CASSFASGSYNEQFF | TGTGCCAGCAGTTTTGCCAGCGGGTCCTACAATGAGCAGTTCTTC
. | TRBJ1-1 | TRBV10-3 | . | CASCEAGPNTEAFF | TGTGCCAGCTGTGAGGCAGGGCCAAACACTGAAGCTTTCTTT
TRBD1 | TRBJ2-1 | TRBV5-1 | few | CASSDQRQGRNNEQFF | TGCGCCAGCAGCGATCAAAGACAGGGAAGAAACAATGAGCAGTTCTTC